This passage covers 32 T cell receptor beta chains from one sample sequenced in a study of T cell responses to AZD1222 COVID-19 vaccine. The data were produced by immunoSEQ multiplex PCR, yet TCRdb's version contains in-frame clones alone and is incomplete. The sample contains 100,000 to 150,000 clones, 90% of which appear only once. The sequencing used peripheral blood, collected on day 0 of MenACWY control vaccination. These receptors originate from an adult in good health.

The rearrangement joins TRBV29-1 to TRBJ2-1; D remains ambiguous. CDR3 length equals 12 residues. From germline, CDR1 is SQVTM and CDR2 ANQGSEA. The V end was cut by 7 bases, the J end by 4 bases, with 11 bases between. The DNA of the CDR3 is TGCAGCGCCCCCGTGAAGTACAATGAGCAGTTCTTC. This encodes CSAPVKYNEQFF.

The CDR3 DNA reads as TGTGCCAGCAGCTTACCCGGGACAGGGTCCCACGAGCAGTACTTC. Its protein is CASSLPGTGSHEQYF. V usage is TRBV7-9 and J usage is TRBJ2-7; 9 bases are a match to TRBD1. CDR1 and CDR2 (germline): SEHNR, FQNEAQ (reference sequence). This CDR3 has 15 residues. V dropped 2 bases and J dropped 5; count of bases not matched to a gene: 7.

This clone was seen only a few times. For the CDR3, the DNA is TGTGCCAGTAGTACATACGCGGGGGATTCACCCCTCCACTTT. Amino acid sequence: CASSTYAGDSPLHF. J is TRBJ1-6 and V is TRBV19; D might be TRBD1 (5 bases). V lost 4 bases and J lost 8, with 12 bases in between. The CDR3 sequence is 14 residues long. Per germline, CDR1 LNHDA and CDR2 SQIVND (reference sequence).

This chain connects TRBV24-1 to TRBJ2-2; D may be TRBD2 (7 bases). Trimming shortened V by 3 bases and J by 4 bases, and 17 bases separated the two germline ends. The CDR3 is 17 amino acids. The germline gives CDR1 KGHDR, CDR2 SFDVKD. Here the CDR3 reads CATSDMKQGGGTGELFF. CDR3 sequence (DNA): TGTGCCACCAGTGATATGAAGCAGGGAGGGGGCACCGGGGAGCTGTTTTTT.

This clone was seen just once. The rearrangement uses TRBV7-8 and TRBJ1-1; tentatively, D is TRBD1 (5 bases). The CDR3 is 17 amino acids. Looked up from germline, CDR1 is SGHVS and CDR2 is FQNEAQ. The V gene lost 5 bases and the J gene lost 0 bases, with 19 bases spanning the gap. The CDR3 spells CASSIEGSGRVNTEAFF. The CDR3, as DNA: TGTGCCAGCAGCATAGAGGGGTCCGGGAGGGTGAACACTGAAGCTTTCTTT.

The V call is TRBV9, the J call TRBJ2-1; 9 nucleotides line up with TRBD1. CDR1 SGDLS and CDR2 YYNGEE come from the germline V gene. The length of the CDR3 is 18 residues. V lost 0 bases to trimming and J lost 0 bases; unmatched junction nucleotides: 7. CDR3 DNA: TGTGCCAGCAGCGTAGGCGGGTGGGGACAGGGCTCCTACAATGAGCAGTTCTTC. Its translation is CASSVGGWGQGSYNEQFF.

The chain is built from TRBV2 and TRBJ1-5, with a possible D match to TRBD1 (6 bases). The germline gives CDR1 SNHLY, CDR2 FYNNEI. V was clipped by 6 bases and J by 6 bases, with 18 bases between them. This CDR3 has 15 amino acids. Written as DNA, the CDR3 is TGTGCCAGCAGCGCCGGACCGGGGGCTTCTCAGCCCCAGCATTTT. The encoded protein is CASSAGPGASQPQHF.

The chain carries TRBV7-9 and TRBJ1-1; a possible D gene is TRBD1 (6 bases). V was shortened by 1 base and J by 1 base, with 10 bases between the two germline ends. Germline CDR1 is SEHNR and CDR2 is FQNEAQ (reference sequence). The CDR3 contains 15 residues. CDR3 coding DNA: TGTGCCAGCAGCTTAGGCGGACAGACGAACACTGAAGCTTTCTTT. The encoded protein is CASSLGGQTNTEAFF.

This clone was observed a few times. V is TRBV27 and J is TRBJ2-1; 7 nucleotides line up with TRBD1. Germline-derived CDR1 and CDR2 are MNHEY and SMNVEV (reference sequence). Germline trimming cut 7 bases from V and 0 bases from J; bases unmatched to any gene: 6. The CDR3 spans 15 residues. CDR3 bases: TGTGCCAGCACCTATACAGGGGTCTCCTACAATGAGCAGTTCTTC. It encodes CASTYTGVSYNEQFF.

The chain is built from TRBV7-3 and TRBJ2-1; D might be TRBD1 (6 bases). CDR3 length: 15 amino acids. The V gene lost 3 bases and the J gene lost 5 bases, with 14 bases spanning the gap. The germline V gene has CDR1 SGHTA and CDR2 FQGTGA. The CDR3 spells CASSFSGTQNNEQFF. The DNA for the CDR3 is TGTGCCAGCAGCTTCTCCGGGACACAAAACAATGAGCAGTTCTTC.

The V and J genes are TRBV10-3 and TRBJ2-1; TRBD2 matches at 10 bases. With V trimmed by 6 bases and J by 2 bases, 10 bases remained unmatched. CDR3 length equals 17 residues. Looked up from germline, CDR1 is ENHRY and CDR2 is SYGVKD. The CDR3 DNA reads TGTGCCATCAGCGACTCGGGACTAGCGCCGACCTACAATGAGCAGTTCTTC. As protein: CAISDSGLAPTYNEQFF.

V gene TRBV21-1 combines with J gene TRBJ1-5; TRBD1 reflects the table's D call only, with no check against the DNA. TRBV21-1 is labeled a pseudogene. This CDR3 comprises 17 residues. The CDR3 DNA reads as TGTGCCAGCAGTCGCGGACAGGGGCTCGATAGCAATCAGCCCCAGCATTTT. It encodes CASSRGQGLDSNQPQHF.

V usage is TRBV28 and J usage is TRBJ1-3, with 11 positions matching TRBD1. There are 17 residues in the CDR3. V gave up 5 bases and J gave up 7 bases; unmatched junction bases: 13. Germline V gene data show CDR1 as MDHEN and CDR2 as SYDVKM. This CDR3 reads CASSRFMDRGRGNTIYF. In nucleotides, the CDR3 is TGTGCCAGCAGTCGCTTTATGGACAGGGGGCGCGGGAACACCATATATTTT.

The rearrangement uses TRBV12-5 and TRBJ1-6; TRBD1 matches at 7 bases. The V gene end was trimmed by 1 base and the J gene end by 4 bases; junction bases not matched to a gene: 7. This CDR3 region has 17 residues. Germline V gene sequence: CDR1 LGHNT, CDR2 FRNRAP. As DNA, the CDR3 is TGTGCTAGTGGTTTGGCACAGGGGCCCCGTTATAATTCACCCCTCCACTTT. It is translated as CASGLAQGPRYNSPLHF.

The V gene is TRBV12-3 or TRBV12-4, the J gene TRBJ1-1; D unresolved. Between the trimmed V and J ends, which lost 2 bases and 1 base, there was a span of 5 bases. CDR3 length: 13 residues. The CDR3 region is CASSLRRNTEAFF. The DNA for the CDR3 is TGTGCCAGCAGTTTACGACGGAACACTGAAGCTTTCTTT.

V usage is TRBV9 and J usage is TRBJ2-5; D unclear. Germline V CDR1 and CDR2: SGDLS, YYNGEE. V lost 0 bases and J 5 bases, leaving 8 bases between the germline ends. The length of the CDR3 is 13 residues. The CDR3 loop is CASSVALFETQYF. The CDR3 bases are TGTGCCAGCAGCGTAGCCCTGTTTGAGACCCAGTACTTC.

The chain combines TRBV15 with TRBJ1-5; D uncertain. Germline CDR1 reads LNHNV; CDR2 reads YYDKDF (reference sequence). Between the trimmed V and J ends, which lost 5 bases and 5 bases, there was a span of 10 bases. This CDR3 region has 13 residues. The CDR3 coding sequence is TGTGCCACCAGCGAGTTGACCGATCAGCCCCAGCATTTT. It yields the protein CATSELTDQPQHF.

J is TRBJ1-5 and V is TRBV28, with a weak D call TRBD1 (6 bases). Trimming stripped 6 bases from V and 12 bases from J, with 21 bases between. The CDR3 runs to 14 residues. Germline V CDR1 and CDR2: MDHEN, SYDVKM. The CDR3 region is CASRPASLGGIQHF. CDR3 nucleotide sequence: TGTGCCAGCAGACCAGCCTCTTTAGGGGGAATCCAGCATTTT.

On this clone itself: Other DNA sequences in this specimen translate into the identical CDR3. This chain connects TRBV12-3 or TRBV12-4 to TRBJ1-1; 8 bases map to TRBD1. There are 12 residues in the CDR3. V shed 8 bases, J shed 6 bases, and the junction held 5 bases outside the gene matches. The chain's CDR3 is CASRTGLAEAFF. The CDR3 bases are TGTGCCAGCCGGACAGGGTTGGCTGAAGCTTTCTTT.

The chain joins TRBV7-2 to TRBJ1-1; 7 bases agree with TRBD1. This CDR3 has 19 amino acids. The V and J ends lost 4 bases and 4 bases, in that order; junction bases with no gene match: 21. CDR1 and CDR2 (germline): SGHTA, FQGNSA. The CDR3 protein is CASSSSLTGTVLKGTEAFF. The CDR3 coding sequence is TGTGCCAGCAGCTCCTCACTTACCGGGACAGTACTCAAAGGCACTGAAGCTTTCTTT.

This rearrangement joins TRBV6-2 or TRBV6-3 to TRBJ2-1; unclear D gene. The V end lost 0 bases, the J end lost 5 bases, and 17 bases lay between the germline ends. CDR3 size: 17 residues. Germline CDR1 reads MNHEY; CDR2 reads SVGEGT. CDR3 DNA sequence: TGTGCCAGCAGTTACTCGATTTTGGATCCAAACCACAATGAGCAGTTCTTC. Amino acids: CASSYSILDPNHNEQFF.

The chain recombines TRBV6-2 or TRBV6-3 with TRBJ1-1; D may be TRBD1 (5 bases). The CDR3 loop spans 15 amino acids. V was shortened by 3 bases and J by 1 base, with 12 bases between the two germline ends. Germline V lookup: CDR1 MNHEY, CDR2 SVGEGT. DNA of the CDR3: TGTGCCAGCAGTTATGTGGGGACCGGGAACACTGAAGCTTTCTTT. It translates to CASSYVGTGNTEAFF.

This chain uses TRBV7-2 with TRBJ1-1; 8 bases align to TRBD1. The CDR3 totals 14 residues. V gave up 7 bases and J gave up 5 bases; unmatched junction bases: 9. The V gene's germline CDR1 is SGHTA and CDR2 FQGNSA. CDR3 bases: TGTGCCAGCACTCCCGACAGGGGAGGAACTGAAGCTTTCTTT. Translated, it gives CASTPDRGGTEAFF.

The V call is TRBV7-9, the J call TRBJ2-5; no clear D. This CDR3 is 15 amino acids long. Trimming took off 1 base at V and 1 base at J, with 10 bases between the two ends. Germline assignment: CDR1 SEHNR and CDR2 FQNEAQ (reference sequence). CDR3 residues: CASSLGYLAQETQYF. CDR3 nucleotides: TGTGCCAGCAGCTTAGGGTATCTTGCCCAAGAGACCCAGTACTTC.

V is TRBV7-9 and J is TRBJ2-5, with TRBD2 as a possible D gene (6 bases). The CDR3 spans 13 residues. Trimming removed 5 bases from V and 4 bases from J, with 11 bases in between. The germline V gene has CDR1 SEHNR and CDR2 FQNEAQ (reference sequence). The CDR3 here is CASSPTRGETQYF. The CDR3 DNA reads TGTGCCAGCAGCCCGACTAGAGGAGAGACCCAGTACTTC.

This clone was detected only once. The CDR3 DNA sequence: TGTGCCAGCAGCTTAGATCCCCGGGGGGCGGGTAGCAATCAGCCCCAGCATTTT. Amino acids: CASSLDPRGAGSNQPQHF. The chain couples TRBV7-2 to TRBJ1-5; possibly TRBD1 for D (6 bases). The germline CDR1 and CDR2 sequences are SGHTA and FQGNSA. This CDR3 has 18 residues. Trimming shortened V by 1 base and J by 0 bases, and 16 bases separated the two germline ends.

V is TRBV29-1 and J is TRBJ1-2; the D is unclear. This CDR3 contains 13 residues. V was shortened by 2 bases and J by 4 bases, with 11 bases between the two germline ends. CDR1 and CDR2 (germline): SQVTM, ANQGSEA. CDR3 sequence reads: CSVESWVSYGYTF. In nucleotides, the CDR3 is TGCAGCGTTGAATCTTGGGTTAGCTATGGCTACACCTTC.

The V call is TRBV27, the J call TRBJ2-1; the D is unclear. The CDR3 loop spans 15 amino acids. V was trimmed by 7 bases and J by 0 bases, leaving 13 bases between them. CDR1 is MNHEY and CDR2 is SMNVEV in the germline V gene (reference sequence). The CDR3 DNA reads as TGTGCCAGCACCCCACGGCCAAGCTCCTACAATGAGCAGTTCTTC. It translates to CASTPRPSSYNEQFF.

J is TRBJ2-7 and V is TRBV2, with a weak D call TRBD1 (6 bases). This CDR3 region has 14 residues. Germline V gene sequence: CDR1 SNHLY, CDR2 FYNNEI. Between the trimmed V and J ends, which lost 5 bases and 2 bases, there was a span of 13 bases. The CDR3 region is CASSRVTGTYEQYF. The CDR3 nucleotides read TGTGCCAGCAGTAGGGTGACAGGAACCTACGAGCAGTACTTC.

The chain recombines TRBV6-5 with TRBJ1-5; 9 bases agree with TRBD1. Looked up from germline, CDR1 is MNHEY and CDR2 is SVGAGI. The CDR3 is made up of 14 amino acids. Trimming removed 6 bases from V and 2 bases from J; junction bases left unmatched: 2. The CDR3 nucleotides read TGTGCCAGCAGGGGACAGGGCGGCAATCAGCCCCAGCATTTT. Translated: CASRGQGGNQPQHF.

The chain is built from TRBV7-2 and TRBJ2-7; 10 bases are a match to TRBD2. Germline assignment: CDR1 SGHTA and CDR2 FQGNSA. V was pared by 5 bases and J by 4 bases, with 5 bases of the junction left unmatched. The CDR3 has 14 residues. Here the CDR3 reads CASSPSGRGYEQYF. The DNA of the CDR3 is TGTGCCAGCAGCCCTAGCGGGAGAGGTTACGAGCAGTACTTC.

V gene TRBV11-2 combines with J gene TRBJ2-1; TRBD1 aligns across 8 bases. Germline V lookup: CDR1 SGHAT, CDR2 FQNNGV. CDR3 size: 14 residues. V lost 3 bases and J lost 5; bases outside the gene matches: 3. Written as DNA, the CDR3 is TGTGCCAGCAGCTTCTCGGGACAGGACAATGAGCAGTTCTTC. This translates into CASSFSGQDNEQFF.